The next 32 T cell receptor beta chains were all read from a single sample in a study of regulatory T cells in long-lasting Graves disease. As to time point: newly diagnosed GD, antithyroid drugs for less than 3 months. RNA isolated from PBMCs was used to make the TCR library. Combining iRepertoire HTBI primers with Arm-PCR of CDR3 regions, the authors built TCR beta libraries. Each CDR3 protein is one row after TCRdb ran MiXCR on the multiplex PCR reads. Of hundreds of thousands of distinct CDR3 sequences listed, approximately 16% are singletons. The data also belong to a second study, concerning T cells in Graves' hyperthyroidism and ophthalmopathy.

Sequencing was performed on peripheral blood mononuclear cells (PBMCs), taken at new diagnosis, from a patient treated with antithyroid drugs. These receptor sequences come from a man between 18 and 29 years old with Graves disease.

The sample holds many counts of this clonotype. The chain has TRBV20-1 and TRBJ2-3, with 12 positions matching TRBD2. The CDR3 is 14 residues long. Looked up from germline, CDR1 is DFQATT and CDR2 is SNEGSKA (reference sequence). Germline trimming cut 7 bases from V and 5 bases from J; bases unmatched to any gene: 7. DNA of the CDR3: TGCAGTGTCGGGACTAGCGGGTGGGGAGATACGCAGTATTTT. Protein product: CSVGTSGWGDTQYF.

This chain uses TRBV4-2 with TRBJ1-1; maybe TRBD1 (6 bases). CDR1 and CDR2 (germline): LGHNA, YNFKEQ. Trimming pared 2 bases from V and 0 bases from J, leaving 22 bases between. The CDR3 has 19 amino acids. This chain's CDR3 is CASSQNRPGHMGLNTEAFF. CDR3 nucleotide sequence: TGTGCCAGCAGCCAAAATCGCCCGGGACACATGGGGTTGAACACTGAAGCTTTCTTT.

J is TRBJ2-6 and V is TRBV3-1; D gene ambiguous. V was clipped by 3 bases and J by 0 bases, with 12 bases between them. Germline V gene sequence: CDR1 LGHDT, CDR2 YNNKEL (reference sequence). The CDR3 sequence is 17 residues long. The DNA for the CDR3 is TGTGCCAGCAGCCACCCAACCCAACTCTCTGGGGCCAACGTCCTGACTTTC. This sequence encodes CASSHPTQLSGANVLTF.

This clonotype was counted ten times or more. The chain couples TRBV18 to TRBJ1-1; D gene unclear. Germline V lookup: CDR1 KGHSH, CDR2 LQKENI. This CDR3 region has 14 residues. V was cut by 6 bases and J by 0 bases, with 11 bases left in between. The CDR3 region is CASSPRQLNTEAFF. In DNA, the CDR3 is TGTGCCAGCTCGCCTAGGCAGTTGAACACTGAAGCTTTCTTT.

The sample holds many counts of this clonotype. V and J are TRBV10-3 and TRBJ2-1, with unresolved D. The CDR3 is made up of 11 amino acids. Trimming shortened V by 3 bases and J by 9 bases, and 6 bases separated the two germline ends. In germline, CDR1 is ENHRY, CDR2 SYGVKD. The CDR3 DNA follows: TGTGCCATCAGTGATTATGGTGAGCAGTTCTTC. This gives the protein CAISDYGEQFF.

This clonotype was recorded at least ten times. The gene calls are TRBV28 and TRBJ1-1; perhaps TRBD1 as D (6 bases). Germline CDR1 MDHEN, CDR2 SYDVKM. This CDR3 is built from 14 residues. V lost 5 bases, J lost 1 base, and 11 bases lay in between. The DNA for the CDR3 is TGTGCCAGCAGTCCGGACAGATGGAACACTGAAGCTTTCTTT. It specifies CASSPDRWNTEAFF.

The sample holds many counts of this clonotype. The CDR3 sequence: CASSLTSGSTYEQYF. CDR3 bases: TGTGCCAGCAGTTTAACTAGCGGGAGCACCTACGAGCAGTACTTC. The chain employs TRBV28 and TRBJ2-7; 11 bases are a match to TRBD2. In germline, CDR1 is MDHEN, CDR2 SYDVKM. There are 15 residues in the CDR3. V lost 2 bases to trimming and J lost 2 bases; unmatched junction nucleotides: 2.

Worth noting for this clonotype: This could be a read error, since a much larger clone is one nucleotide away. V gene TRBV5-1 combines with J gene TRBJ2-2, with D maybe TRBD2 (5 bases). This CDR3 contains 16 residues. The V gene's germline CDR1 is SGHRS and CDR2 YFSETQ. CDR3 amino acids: CASSPASAENTGVLFF. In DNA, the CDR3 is TGCGCCAGCAGCCCCGCATCTGCGGAGAACACCGGGGTGCTGTTTTTT. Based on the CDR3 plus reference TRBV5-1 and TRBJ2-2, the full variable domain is KAGVTQTPRYLIKTRGQQVTLSCSPISGHRSVSWYQQTPGQGLQFLFEYFSETQRNKGNFPGRFSGRQFSNSRSEMNVSTLELGDSALYLCASSPASAENTGVLFFGEGSRLTVL.

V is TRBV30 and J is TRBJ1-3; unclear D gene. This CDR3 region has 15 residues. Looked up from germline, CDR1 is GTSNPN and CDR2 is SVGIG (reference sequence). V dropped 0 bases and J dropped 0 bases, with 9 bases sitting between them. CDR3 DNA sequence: TGTGCCTGGAGTGTTTCAGGACGCTCTGGAAACACCATATATTTT. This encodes CAWSVSGRSGNTIYF.

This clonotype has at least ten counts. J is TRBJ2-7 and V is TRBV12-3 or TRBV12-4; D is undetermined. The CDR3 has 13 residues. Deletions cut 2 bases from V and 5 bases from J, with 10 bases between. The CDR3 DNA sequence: TGTGCCAGCAGTTTAAATACCCCCCACGAGCAGTACTTC. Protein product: CASSLNTPHEQYF.

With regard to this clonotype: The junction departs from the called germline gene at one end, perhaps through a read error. The CDR3 bases are TGTGTCAGCAGACAAACAGGGGCCGCGGACGGGCAGTACTTC. Protein sequence: CVSRQTGAADGQYF. The chain carries TRBV13 and TRBJ2-7; TRBD1 matches at 7 bases. CDR1 and CDR2 (germline): PRHDT, FYEKMQ (reference sequence). The CDR3 spans 14 residues.

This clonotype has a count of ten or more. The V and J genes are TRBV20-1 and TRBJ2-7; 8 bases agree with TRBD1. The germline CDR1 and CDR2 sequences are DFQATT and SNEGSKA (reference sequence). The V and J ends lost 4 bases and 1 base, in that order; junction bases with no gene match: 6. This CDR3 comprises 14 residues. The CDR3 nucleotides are TGCAGTGCTAACTCCAGGGGGCATTCCTACGAGCAGTACTTC. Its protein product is CSANSRGHSYEQYF.

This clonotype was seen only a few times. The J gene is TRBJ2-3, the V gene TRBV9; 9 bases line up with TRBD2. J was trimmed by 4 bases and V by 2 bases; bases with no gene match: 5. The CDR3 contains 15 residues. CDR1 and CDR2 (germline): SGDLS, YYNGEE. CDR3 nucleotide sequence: TGTGCCAGCAGCGTGGGGAGACTAGCGGCAGATACGCAGTATTTT. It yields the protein CASSVGRLAADTQYF.

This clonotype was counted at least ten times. The CDR3: CSASARPGTSGRNEQFF. The CDR3 coding sequence is TGCAGTGCTAGCGCCCGGCCCGGGACTAGCGGGAGAAATGAGCAGTTCTTC. The chain carries TRBV20-1 and TRBJ2-1, with TRBD2 matching 14 bases. Germline V gene data show CDR1 as DFQATT and CDR2 as SNEGSKA (reference sequence). The CDR3 sequence is 17 residues long. V shed 3 bases and J 7 bases; nucleotides not matched to a gene: 11.

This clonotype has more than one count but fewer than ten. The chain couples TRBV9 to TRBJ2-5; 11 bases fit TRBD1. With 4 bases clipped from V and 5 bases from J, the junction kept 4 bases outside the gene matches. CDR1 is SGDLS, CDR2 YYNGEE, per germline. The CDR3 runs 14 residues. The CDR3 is CASSIRTGGETQYF. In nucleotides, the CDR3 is TGTGCCAGCAGCATTCGGACAGGGGGCGAGACCCAGTACTTC. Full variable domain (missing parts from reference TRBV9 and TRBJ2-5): DSGVTQTPKHLITATGQRVTLRCSPRSGDLSVYWYQQSLDQGLQFLIQYYNGEERAKGNILERFSAQQFPDLHSELNLSSLELGDSALYFCASSIRTGGETQYFGPGTRLLVL.

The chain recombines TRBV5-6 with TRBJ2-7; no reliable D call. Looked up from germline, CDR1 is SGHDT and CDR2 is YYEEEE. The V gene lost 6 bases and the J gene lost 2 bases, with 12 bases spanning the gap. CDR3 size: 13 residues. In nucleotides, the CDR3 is TGTGCCAGCACCACCTCTCCCGCCTACGAGCAGTACTTC. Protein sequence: CASTTSPAYEQYF.

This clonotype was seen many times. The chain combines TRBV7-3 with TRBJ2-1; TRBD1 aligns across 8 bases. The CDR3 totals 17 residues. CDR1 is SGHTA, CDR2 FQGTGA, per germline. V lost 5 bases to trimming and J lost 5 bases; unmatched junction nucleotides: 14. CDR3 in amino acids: CASSTTPDRGVDNEQFF. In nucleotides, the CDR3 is TGTGCCAGCAGCACGACCCCCGACAGGGGAGTAGACAATGAGCAGTTCTTC.

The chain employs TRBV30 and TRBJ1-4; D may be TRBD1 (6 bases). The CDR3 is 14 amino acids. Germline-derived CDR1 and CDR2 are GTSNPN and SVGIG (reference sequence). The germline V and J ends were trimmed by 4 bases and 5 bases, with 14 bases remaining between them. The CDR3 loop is CAWNPVGANEKLFF. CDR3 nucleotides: TGTGCCTGGAACCCGGTGGGGGCGAATGAAAAACTGTTTTTT.

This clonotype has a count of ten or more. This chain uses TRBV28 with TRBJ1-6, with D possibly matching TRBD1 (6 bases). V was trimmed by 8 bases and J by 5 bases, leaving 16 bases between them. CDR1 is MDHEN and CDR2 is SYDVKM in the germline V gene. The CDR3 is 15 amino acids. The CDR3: CASETTGYDNSPLHF. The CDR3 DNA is TGTGCCAGCGAGACAACAGGGTACGATAATTCACCCCTCCACTTT.

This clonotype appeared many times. The CDR3, as DNA: TGTGCCACCAGTGATAACCCTGGGACCCAGTACTTC. Protein sequence: CATSDNPGTQYF. The chain links TRBV24-1 to TRBJ2-5; D not resolved. Germline V lookup: CDR1 KGHDR, CDR2 SFDVKD. V was cut by 3 bases and J by 7 bases, with 8 bases left in between. This CDR3 is built from 12 residues.

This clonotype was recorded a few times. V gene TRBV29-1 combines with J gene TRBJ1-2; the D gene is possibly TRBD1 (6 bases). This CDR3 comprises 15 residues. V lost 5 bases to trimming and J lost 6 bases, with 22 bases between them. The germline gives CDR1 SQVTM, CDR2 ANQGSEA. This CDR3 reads CSVLKAGARLDGYTF. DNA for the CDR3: TGCAGCGTTCTCAAGGCGGGGGCGCGTTTGGATGGCTACACCTTC.

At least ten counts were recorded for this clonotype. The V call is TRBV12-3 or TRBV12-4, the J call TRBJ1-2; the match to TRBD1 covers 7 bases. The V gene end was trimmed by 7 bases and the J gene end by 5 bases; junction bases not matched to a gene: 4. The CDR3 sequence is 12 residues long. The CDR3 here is CASNTGVYGYTF. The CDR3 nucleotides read TGTGCCAGCAATACAGGGGTATATGGCTACACCTTC.

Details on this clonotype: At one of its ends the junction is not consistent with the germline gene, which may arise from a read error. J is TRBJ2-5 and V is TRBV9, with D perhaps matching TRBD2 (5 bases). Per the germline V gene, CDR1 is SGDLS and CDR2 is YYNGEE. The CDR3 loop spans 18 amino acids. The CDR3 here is CASSVGGGGPNSREAQYF. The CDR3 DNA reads TGTGCCAGCAGCGTAGGAGGAGGCGGGCCTAACTCAAGAGAGGCCCAGTACTTC. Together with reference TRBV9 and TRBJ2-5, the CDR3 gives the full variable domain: DSGVTQTPKHLITATGQRVTLRCSPRSGDLSVYWYQQSLDQGLQFLIQYYNGEERAKGNILERFSAQQFPDLHSELNLSSLELGDSALYFCASSVGGGGPNSREAQYFGPGTRLLVL.

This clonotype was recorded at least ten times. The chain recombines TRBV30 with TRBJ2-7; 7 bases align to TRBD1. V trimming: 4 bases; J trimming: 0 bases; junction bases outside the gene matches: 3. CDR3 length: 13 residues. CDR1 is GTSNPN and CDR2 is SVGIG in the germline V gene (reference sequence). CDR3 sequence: CAWTAGGSYEQYF. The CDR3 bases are TGTGCCTGGACGGCAGGGGGCTCCTACGAGCAGTACTTC.

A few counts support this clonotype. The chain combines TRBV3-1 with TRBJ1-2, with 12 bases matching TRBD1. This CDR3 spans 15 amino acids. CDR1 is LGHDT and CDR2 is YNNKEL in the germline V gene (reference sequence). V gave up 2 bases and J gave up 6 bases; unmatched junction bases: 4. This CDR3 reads CASSQSGTGGDGYTF. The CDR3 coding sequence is TGTGCCAGCAGCCAATCCGGGACAGGGGGCGATGGCTACACCTTC.

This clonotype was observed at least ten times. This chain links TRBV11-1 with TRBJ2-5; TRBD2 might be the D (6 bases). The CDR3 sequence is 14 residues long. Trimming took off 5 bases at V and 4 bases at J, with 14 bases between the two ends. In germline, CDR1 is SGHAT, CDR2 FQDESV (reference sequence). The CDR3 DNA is TGTGCCAGCAGCCATGGCGGGGAGATAGAGACCCAGTACTTC. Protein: CASSHGGEIETQYF.

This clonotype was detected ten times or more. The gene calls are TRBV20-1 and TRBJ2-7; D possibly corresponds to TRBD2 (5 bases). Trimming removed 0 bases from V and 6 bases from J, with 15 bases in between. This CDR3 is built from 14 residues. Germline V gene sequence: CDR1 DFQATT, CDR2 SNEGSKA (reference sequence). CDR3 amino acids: CSARDKAERSEQYF. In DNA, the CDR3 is TGCAGTGCTAGAGATAAAGCGGAGCGAAGCGAGCAGTACTTC.

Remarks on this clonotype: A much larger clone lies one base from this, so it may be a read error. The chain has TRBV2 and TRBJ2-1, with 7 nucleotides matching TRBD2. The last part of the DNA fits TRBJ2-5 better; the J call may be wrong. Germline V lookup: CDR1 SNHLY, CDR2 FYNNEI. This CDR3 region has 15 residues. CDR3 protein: CASRRASGFQETQYF. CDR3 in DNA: TGTGCCAGCCGCCGGGCTAGCGGTTTCCAAGAGACCCAGTACTTC.

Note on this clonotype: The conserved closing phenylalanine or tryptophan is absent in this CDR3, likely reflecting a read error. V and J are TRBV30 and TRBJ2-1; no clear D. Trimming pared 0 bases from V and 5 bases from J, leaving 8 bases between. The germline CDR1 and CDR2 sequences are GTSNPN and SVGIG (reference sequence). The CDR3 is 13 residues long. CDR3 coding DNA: TGTGCCTGGAGTGTAATGGCCCACAATGAGCAGTTCTCC. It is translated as CAWSVMAHNEQFS.

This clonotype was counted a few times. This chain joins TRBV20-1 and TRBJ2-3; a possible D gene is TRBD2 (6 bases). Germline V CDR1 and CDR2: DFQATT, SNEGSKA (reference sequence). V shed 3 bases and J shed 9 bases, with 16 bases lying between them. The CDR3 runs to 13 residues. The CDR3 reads CSASSLIGRTQYF. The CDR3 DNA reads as TGCAGTGCTAGTTCTTTAATCGGGAGAACGCAGTATTTT.

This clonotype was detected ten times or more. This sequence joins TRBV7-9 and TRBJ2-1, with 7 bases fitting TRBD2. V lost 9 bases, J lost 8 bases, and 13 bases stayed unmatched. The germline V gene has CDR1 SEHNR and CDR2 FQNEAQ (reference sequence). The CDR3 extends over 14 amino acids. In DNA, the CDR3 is TGTGCCAGTTCCCGCGCGGGAGACAGCGATGAGCAGTTCTTC. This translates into CASSRAGDSDEQFF. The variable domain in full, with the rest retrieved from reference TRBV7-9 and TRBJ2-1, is DTGVSQNPRHKITKRGQNVTFRCDPISEHNRLYWYRQTLGQGPEFLTYFQNEAQLEKSRLLSDRFSAERPKGSFSTLEIQRTEQGDSAMYLCASSRAGDSDEQFFGPGTRLTVL.

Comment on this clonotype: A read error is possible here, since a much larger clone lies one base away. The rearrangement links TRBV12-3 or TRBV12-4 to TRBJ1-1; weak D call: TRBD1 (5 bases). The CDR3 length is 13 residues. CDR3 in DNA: TGTGCCGGCAGCCCCCAGGGTATCACTGAAGCTTTCTTT. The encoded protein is CAGSPQGITEAFF.